This is a list of T cell receptor beta chains from one sample in a study of T cell repertoires in cytomegalovirus infection. MiXCR, applied by TCRdb to the reads, yields one record per CDR3 protein. The sample gives 200,000 to 300,000 distinct CDR3 sequences, around an eighth of which show up once; under 2% is in the top ten. The sequenced material came from PBMCs. The source is a human donor in good health (CMV status not recorded). Some clones in this sample may be carry-over from other donors' samples. CDR3s include the opening cysteine and the closing phenylalanine or tryptophan. Fields, in order: J gene, D gene, clone size, V gene, CDR3 protein, CDR3 DNA. D genes are given only for firm matches. Clone sizes are given selectively: once, few, many, or a class where the clone is expanded.

>TRBJ1-3|-|-|TRBV6-2/TRBV6-3
CASSYAGTDTIYF
TGTGCCAGCAGTTACGCGGGGACGGACACCATATATTTT
>TRBJ2-7|-|few|TRBV5-4
CASSRQGQELTYEQYF
TGTGCCAGCAGCAGGCAGGGGCAGGAGCTCACCTACGAGCAGTACTTC
>TRBJ1-1|TRBD1|few|TRBV19
CATLGGPTEAFF
TGTGCCACCCTAGGGGGCCCCACTGAAGCTTTCTTT
>TRBJ2-7|-|-|TRBV18
CASSPRLGISSYEQYF
TGTGCCAGCTCACCCCGGTTGGGGATTAGCTCCTACGAGCAGTACTTC
>TRBJ1-3|TRBD1|many|TRBV7-2
CASSRQGARGNTIYF
TGTGCCAGCAGCCGACAGGGGGCGCGTGGAAACACCATATATTTT
>TRBJ2-2|-|many|TRBV12-3/TRBV12-4
CASSTLGTGELFF
TGTGCCAGCAGTACCCTCGGAACCGGGGAGCTGTTTTTT
>TRBJ2-5|TRBD2|many|TRBV5-1
CASMERGVTEETQYF
TGCGCCAGCATGGAGCGGGGGGTCACGGAAGAGACCCAGTACTTC
>TRBJ1-2|-|many|TRBV7-2
CASTFNRQTGYTF
TGTGCCAGCACCTTTAACCGACAGACTGGCTACACCTTC
>TRBJ1-1|-|many|TRBV4-3
CASSQDGEGDSTEAFF
TGCGCCAGCAGCCAAGATGGGGAGGGGGATAGTACTGAAGCTTTCTTT
>TRBJ2-2|-|few|TRBV2
CASSRDGGDTGELFF
TGTGCCAGCAGCCGGGACGGAGGGGACACCGGGGAGCTGTTTTTT
>TRBJ2-1|TRBD2|few|TRBV3-1
CASSLRTRLNEQFF
TGTGCCAGCAGCCTCAGGACTAGACTGAATGAGCAGTTCTTC
>TRBJ2-7|TRBD1|many|TRBV7-2
CASSSGQDELGYEQYF
TGTGCCAGCAGCTCCGGACAGGACGAGCTCGGGTACGAGCAGTACTTC
>TRBJ2-7|-|many|TRBV7-2
CASSTRRGPYEQYF
TGTGCCAGCAGCACTAGGCGAGGACCCTACGAGCAGTACTTC
>TRBJ2-3|TRBD2|many|TRBV5-5
CASSGIAGPPTLSSTDTQYF
TGTGCCAGCAGCGGCATAGCGGGACCCCCGACTCTTTCCAGCACAGATACGCAGTATTTT
>TRBJ2-7|TRBD1|few|TRBV20-1
CSARDSPGGSYEQYF
TGCAGTGCTAGAGATTCCCCAGGGGGTTCCTACGAGCAGTACTTC
>TRBJ2-3|TRBD2|many|TRBV28
CASGGGDTDTQYF
TGTGCCAGCGGCGGGGGGGACACAGATACGCAGTATTTT
>TRBJ2-7|TRBD2|-|TRBV29-1
CSVEEPAGGEQYF
TGCAGCGTTGAAGAACCAGCGGGAGGAGAGCAGTACTTC
>TRBJ1-4|-|-|TRBV11-2
CASSPNPIGGEKLFF
TGTGCCAGCAGCCCCAACCCCATCGGGGGTGAAAAACTGTTTTTT
>TRBJ1-6|TRBD1|many|TRBV27
CASSSLTGTGEGSPLHF
TGTGCCAGCAGTTCCCTAACCGGGACAGGGGAAGGTTCACCCCTCCACTTT
>TRBJ1-1|TRBD1|-|TRBV4-3
CASSQDGQGDTEAFF
TGCGCCAGCAGCCAAGACGGACAGGGAGACACTGAAGCTTTCTTT
>TRBJ2-1|-|many|TRBV7-3
CASSLTRDHYNEQFF
TGTGCCAGCAGCTTAACCAGGGACCACTACAATGAGCAGTTCTTC
>TRBJ2-7|-|few|TRBV20-1
CSVAAPGRTLGAQYF
TGCAGTGTTGCCGCGCCTGGACGGACCCTAGGAGCGCAGTACTTC
>TRBJ2-2|-|-|TRBV6-2/TRBV6-3
CASSDRAVRNTGELFF
TGTGCCAGCAGTGATCGGGCAGTTAGGAACACCGGGGAGCTGTTTTTT
>TRBJ1-2|-|-|TRBV29-1
CSEITSGGYTF
TGCAGCGAAATTACGAGTGGGGGCTACACCTTC
>TRBJ1-1|-|many|TRBV7-9
CASIRPPNTEAFF
TGTGCCAGCATCCGACCCCCGAACACTGAAGCTTTCTTT
>TRBJ2-3|-|-|TRBV11-2
CASSATGSAHTDTQYF
TGTGCCAGCAGCGCCACCGGGTCGGCTCACACAGATACGCAGTATTTT